This TCR beta chain emerged from a study of T-cell reconstitution after alpha-beta-depleted transplantation in children. The CDR3 extends over 17 amino acids. Germline-derived CDR1 and CDR2 are SGHAT and FQNNGV. Trimming took 0 bases from V and 10 from J; bases not matched to a gene: 9. This clonotype was recorded many times. A library of TCRbeta sequences, prepared with unique molecular identifiers, was generated. MiXCR was run by TCRdb on the PCR reads, yielding one entry per CDR3 protein. The sample includes some 240,000 distinct CDR3 sequences, 9.5% to 15% of them seen just once. The chain combines TRBV11-2 with TRBJ2-1, with 13 bases aligning to TRBD2. The sequence derives from a human donor who donated a stem cell graft to a child with acute lymphoblastic leukemia. This material consisted of PBMCs from the stem cell graft donor, taken from the stem cell graft. In DNA, the CDR3 is TGTGCCAGCAGCTTAGACCCGGGACTAGCGGGACCCGGGGAGCAGTTCTTC. Protein sequence: CASSLDPGLAGPGEQFF.